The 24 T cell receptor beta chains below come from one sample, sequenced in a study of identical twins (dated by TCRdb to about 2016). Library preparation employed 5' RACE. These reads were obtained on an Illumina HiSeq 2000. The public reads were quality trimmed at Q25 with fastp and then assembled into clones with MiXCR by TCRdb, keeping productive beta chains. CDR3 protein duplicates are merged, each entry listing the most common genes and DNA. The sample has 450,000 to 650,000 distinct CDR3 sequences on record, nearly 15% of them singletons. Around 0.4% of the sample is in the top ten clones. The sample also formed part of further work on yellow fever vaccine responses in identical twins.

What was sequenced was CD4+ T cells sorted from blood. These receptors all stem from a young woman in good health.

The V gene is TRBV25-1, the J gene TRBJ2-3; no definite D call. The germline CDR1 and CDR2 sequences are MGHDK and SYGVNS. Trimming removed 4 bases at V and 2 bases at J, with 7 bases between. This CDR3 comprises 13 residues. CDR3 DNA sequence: TGTGCCAGCAGTGGGCCTACCACAGATACGCAGTATTTT. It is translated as CASSGPTTDTQYF.

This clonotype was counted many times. The CDR3 loop is CASSLSTGSAYEQYV. The CDR3 DNA sequence: TGTGCCAGCAGTTTATCGACAGGGTCTGCCTACGAGCAGTACGTC. This chain uses TRBV12-3 or TRBV12-4 with TRBJ2-7, with 7 bases that match TRBD1. The CDR3 totals 15 residues. V was clipped by 2 bases and J by 2 bases; unmatched bases: 6.

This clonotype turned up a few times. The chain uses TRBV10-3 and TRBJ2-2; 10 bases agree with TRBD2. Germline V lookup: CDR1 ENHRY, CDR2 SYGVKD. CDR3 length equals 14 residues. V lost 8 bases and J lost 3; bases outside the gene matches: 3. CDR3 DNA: TGTGCCATCCTAGCGGGAGTTGACACCGGGGAGCTGTTTTTT. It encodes CAILAGVDTGELFF.

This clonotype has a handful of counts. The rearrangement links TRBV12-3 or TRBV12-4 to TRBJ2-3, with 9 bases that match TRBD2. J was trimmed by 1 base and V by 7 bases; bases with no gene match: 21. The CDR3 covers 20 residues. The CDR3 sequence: CASTWGFEAGGLFRTDTQYF. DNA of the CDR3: TGTGCCAGCACATGGGGGTTCGAAGCGGGAGGCCTCTTCCGCACAGATACGCAGTATTTT.

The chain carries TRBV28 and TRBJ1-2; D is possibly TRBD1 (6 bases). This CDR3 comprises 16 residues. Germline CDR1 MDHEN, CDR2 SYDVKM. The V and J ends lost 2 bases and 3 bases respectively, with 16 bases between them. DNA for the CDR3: TGTGCCAGCAGTTTAGTCTCAGCGGCAGGGGACTATGGCTACACCTTC. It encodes CASSLVSAAGDYGYTF.

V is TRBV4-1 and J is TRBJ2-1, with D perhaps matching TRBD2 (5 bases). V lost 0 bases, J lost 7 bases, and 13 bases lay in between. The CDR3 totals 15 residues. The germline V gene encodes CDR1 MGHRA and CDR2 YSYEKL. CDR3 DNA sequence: TGCGCCAGCAGCCAAGAAGGTAGACTACGGAATGAGCAGTTCTTC. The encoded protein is CASSQEGRLRNEQFF.

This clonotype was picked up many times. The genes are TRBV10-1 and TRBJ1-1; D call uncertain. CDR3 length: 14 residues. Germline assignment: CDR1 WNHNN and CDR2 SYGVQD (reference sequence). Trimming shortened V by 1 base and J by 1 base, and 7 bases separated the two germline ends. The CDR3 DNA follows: TGCGCCAGCAGTGAGTGGTCGGGGAACACTGAAGCTTTCTTT. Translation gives CASSEWSGNTEAFF.

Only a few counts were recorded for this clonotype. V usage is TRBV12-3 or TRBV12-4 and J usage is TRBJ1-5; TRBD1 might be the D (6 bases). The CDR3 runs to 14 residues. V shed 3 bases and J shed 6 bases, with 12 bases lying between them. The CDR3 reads CASSFGGASQPQHF. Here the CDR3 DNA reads TGTGCCAGCAGTTTTGGGGGGGCATCTCAGCCCCAGCATTTT.

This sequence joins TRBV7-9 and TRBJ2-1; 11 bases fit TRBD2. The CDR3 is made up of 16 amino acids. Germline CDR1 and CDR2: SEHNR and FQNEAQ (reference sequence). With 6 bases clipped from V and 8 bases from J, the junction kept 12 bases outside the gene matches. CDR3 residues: CASRPLLAGVLYEQFF. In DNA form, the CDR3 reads TGTGCCAGCAGACCGCTACTAGCGGGAGTGCTCTATGAGCAGTTCTTC.

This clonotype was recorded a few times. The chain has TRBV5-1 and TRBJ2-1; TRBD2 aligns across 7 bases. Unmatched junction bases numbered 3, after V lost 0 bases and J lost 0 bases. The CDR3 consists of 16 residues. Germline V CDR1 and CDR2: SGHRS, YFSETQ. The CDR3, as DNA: TGCGCCAGCAGCTTGGATAGGACTAGCTCCTACAATGAGCAGTTCTTC. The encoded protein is CASSLDRTSSYNEQFF.

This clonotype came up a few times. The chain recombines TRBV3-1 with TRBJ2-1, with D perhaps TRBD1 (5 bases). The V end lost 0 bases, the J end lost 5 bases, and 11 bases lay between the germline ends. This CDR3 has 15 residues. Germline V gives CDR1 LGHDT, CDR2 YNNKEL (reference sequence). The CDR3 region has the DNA TGTGCCAGCAGCCAAGATTCCAGGACAAACAATGAGCAGTTCTTC. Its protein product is CASSQDSRTNNEQFF.

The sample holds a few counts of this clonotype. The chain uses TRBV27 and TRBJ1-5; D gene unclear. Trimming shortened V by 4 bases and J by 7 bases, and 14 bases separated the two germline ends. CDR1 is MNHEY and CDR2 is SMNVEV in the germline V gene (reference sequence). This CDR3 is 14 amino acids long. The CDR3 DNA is TGTGCCAGCAGTTCCCGTCCCCGTTCCCAGCCCCAGCATTTT. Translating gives CASSSRPRSQPQHF.

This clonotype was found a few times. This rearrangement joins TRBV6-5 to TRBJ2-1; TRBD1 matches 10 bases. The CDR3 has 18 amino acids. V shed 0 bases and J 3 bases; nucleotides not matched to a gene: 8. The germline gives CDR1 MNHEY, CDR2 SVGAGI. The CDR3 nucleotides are TGTGCCAGCAGTTACTCGATCGTCCGGACAGGGGGCTACAATGAGCAGTTCTTC. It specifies CASSYSIVRTGGYNEQFF.

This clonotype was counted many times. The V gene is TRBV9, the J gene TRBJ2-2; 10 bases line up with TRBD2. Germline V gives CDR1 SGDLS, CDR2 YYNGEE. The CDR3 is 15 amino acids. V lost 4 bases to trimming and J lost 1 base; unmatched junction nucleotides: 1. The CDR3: CASSLAGGNTGELFF. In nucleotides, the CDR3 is TGTGCCAGCAGCTTAGCGGGGGGGAACACCGGGGAGCTGTTTTTT.

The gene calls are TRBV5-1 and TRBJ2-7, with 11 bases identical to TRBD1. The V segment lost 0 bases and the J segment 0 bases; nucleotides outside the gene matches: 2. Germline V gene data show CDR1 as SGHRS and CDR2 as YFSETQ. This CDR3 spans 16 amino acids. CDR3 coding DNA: TGCGCCAGCAGCTTGGCGGGACAGGGGGGCTCCTACGAGCAGTACTTC. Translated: CASSLAGQGGSYEQYF.

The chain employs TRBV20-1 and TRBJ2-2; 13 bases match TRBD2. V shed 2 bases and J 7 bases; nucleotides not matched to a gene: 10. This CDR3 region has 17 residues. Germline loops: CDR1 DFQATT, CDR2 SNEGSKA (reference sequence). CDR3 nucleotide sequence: TGCAGTGCTAGAACTAGCGGGAGGGCCTCGAGCGGCGGGGAGCTGTTTTTT. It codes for CSARTSGRASSGGELFF.

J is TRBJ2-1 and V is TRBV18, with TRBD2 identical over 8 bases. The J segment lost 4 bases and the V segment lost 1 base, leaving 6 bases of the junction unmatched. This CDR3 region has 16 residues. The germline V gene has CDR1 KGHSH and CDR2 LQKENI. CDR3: CASSPLSSGGYNEQFF. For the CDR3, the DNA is TGTGCCAGCTCACCACTCTCGAGCGGGGGATACAATGAGCAGTTCTTC.

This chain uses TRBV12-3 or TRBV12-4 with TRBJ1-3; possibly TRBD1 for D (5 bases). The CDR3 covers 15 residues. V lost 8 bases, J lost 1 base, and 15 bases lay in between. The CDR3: CASQPTGTSGNTIYF. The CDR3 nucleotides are TGTGCCAGCCAACCGACCGGGACGTCTGGAAACACCATATATTTT.

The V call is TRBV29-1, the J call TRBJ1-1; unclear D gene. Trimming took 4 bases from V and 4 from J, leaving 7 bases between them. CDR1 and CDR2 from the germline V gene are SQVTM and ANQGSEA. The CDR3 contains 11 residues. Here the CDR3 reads CSVGLGTEAFF. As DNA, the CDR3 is TGCAGCGTTGGGCTGGGCACTGAAGCTTTCTTT.

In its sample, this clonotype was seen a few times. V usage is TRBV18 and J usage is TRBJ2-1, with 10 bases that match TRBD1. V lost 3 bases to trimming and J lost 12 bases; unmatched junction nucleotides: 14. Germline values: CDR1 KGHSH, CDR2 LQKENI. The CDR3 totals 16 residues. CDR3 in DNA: TGTGCCAGCTCACCTCCGGGACAGGGGCTCGGTGTTGTGCAGTTCTTC. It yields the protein CASSPPGQGLGVVQFF.

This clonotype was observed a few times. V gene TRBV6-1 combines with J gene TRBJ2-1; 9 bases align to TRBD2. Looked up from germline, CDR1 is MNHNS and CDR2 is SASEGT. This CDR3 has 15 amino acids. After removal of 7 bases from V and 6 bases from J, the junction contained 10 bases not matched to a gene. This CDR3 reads CASTRLAVSGNEQFF. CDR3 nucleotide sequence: TGTGCCAGCACCAGACTAGCGGTTTCAGGCAATGAGCAGTTCTTC.

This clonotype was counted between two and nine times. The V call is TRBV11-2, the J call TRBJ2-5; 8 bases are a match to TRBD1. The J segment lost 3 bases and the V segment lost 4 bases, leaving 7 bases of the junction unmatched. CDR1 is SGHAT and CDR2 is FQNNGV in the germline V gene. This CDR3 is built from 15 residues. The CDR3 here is CASSSSAGGEETQYF. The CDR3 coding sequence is TGTGCCAGCAGCTCTAGTGCAGGGGGCGAAGAGACCCAGTACTTC.

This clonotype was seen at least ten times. CDR3 in DNA: TGCAGCTTCCAGGGGGGGGCCGGGGAGCTGTTTTTT. It translates to CSFQGGAGELFF. The chain joins TRBV29-1 to TRBJ2-2; tentatively, D is TRBD1 or TRBD2 (7 bases each). Per germline, CDR1 SQVTM and CDR2 ANQGSEA. The V gene lost 8 bases and the J gene lost 6 bases, with 13 bases spanning the gap. CDR3 length equals 12 residues.

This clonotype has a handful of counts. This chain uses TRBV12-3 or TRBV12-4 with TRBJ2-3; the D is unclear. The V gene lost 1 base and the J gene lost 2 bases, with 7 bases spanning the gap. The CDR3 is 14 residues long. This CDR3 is CASSLVPPTDTQYF. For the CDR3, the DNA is TGTGCCAGCAGTTTAGTACCCCCCACAGATACGCAGTATTTT.